Reported below is one T cell receptor (beta chain). Its antigen is still unknown. No much larger clone exists at a distance of one base, and base qualities are not known. Library preparation used the immunoSEQ multiplex PCR assay. The multiplex PCR relied on a mix of 60 forward primers for TCR Vbeta segments and 13 reverse primers for TCR Jbeta segments. A multiplex PCR assay on genomic DNA amplified the CDR3 region of rearranged TCR beta genes. Amplified TCR beta libraries were sequenced as 87-base-pair reads on the Illumina HiSeq System. On the study's bioinformatics: Across the 670 or so repertoires, a later analysis counted about 81 million unique TCR beta chains, approximately 10 million of which were shared by at least two donors. A nearest-neighbor algorithm error-corrected the raw reads and collapsed the reads into unique sequences, merging closely related sequences to remove PCR and sequencing errors. V, D and J gene segments were assigned by aligning CDR3 sequences to IMGT reference sequences. For a sequence to be retained, a match of at least six nucleotides to both a V gene segment and a J gene segment was required. Rearrangements were classified as productive when the CDR3 lacked stop codons and remained in frame with V and J, and all other rearrangements were classified as non-productive. CDR3 was defined according to IMGT convention as the region running from the second conserved V-encoded cysteine to the conserved J-encoded phenylalanine. The earlier analysis of 550 to 650 of the donors excluded any sequence lacking an unambiguous match to a single V gene segment. An earlier analysis of some 500 of the donors classified V segments as functional when productive rearrangements were above 56.7% and as segregating when the standard deviation between donors was above 5%. A statistical classification framework was built to diagnose cytomegalovirus status from the catalog of TCR beta chain sequences. In a later analysis, TCR nucleotide sequences were compared against IMGT/GENE-DB human TR gene sequences so that V and J genes could be assigned. In a later analysis, CDR3 sequences and most-parsimonious VDJ recombination scenarios were assigned using the TCRdist pipeline. In a later analysis, each TCR beta chain was defined by its CDR3 amino acid sequence together with its V-gene family, and reads without a unique V-gene family were excluded. In a later analysis, 450 to 600 highly shared, low-generation-probability nucleotide sequences were removed to address suspected cross-contamination and a sequencing artifact. A later analysis calculated a clonal expansion index for each public chain from normalized within-repertoire ranks of inferred template counts. Generation probabilities in a later analysis came from a VDJ recombination model fitted to out-of-frame rearrangements, and those results were checked against IGoR. In a later analysis, TCR-TCR, TCR-HLA and TCR-CMV co-occurrence was scored with hypergeometric tests, and a repertoire-size bias correction was applied to TCR pairs. A later analysis estimated false discovery rates by permuting HLA or CMV assignments 20 times. A later analysis grouped co-occurring TCRs with DBSCAN, adding TCRdist sequence similarity when clustering within HLA-allele-positive subsets. For co-occurrence clustering, repertoires with fewer than 30,000 or more than 120,000 public chains were excluded, along with 5 or 6 repertoires with anomalous nucleotide sharing. In its TCRdb copy, this immuneACCESS table keeps in-frame sequences only and misses some clones. Where compared with another copy, unresolved V genes explain less than half of these, and the others have no known cause. V and J calls and clone size are as listed in that table; D and trimming were resolved from the DNA. The sample table shows 150,000 to 200,000 clones, and approximately 80% are seen once. Jointly, the top ten make up approximately 2% of the sample.

The cohort consisted of 600 or so healthy bone marrow donors. Cohort members were all nominally healthy when sampled, although unrecorded immune exposures were likely present. The donor tested CMV seropositive, placing the donor among the roughly 270 seropositive members of the cohort. Every donor gave a peripheral blood sample, and the peripheral blood mononuclear cells from that sample were used for TCR beta sequencing. The Qiagen DNeasy Blood Extraction Kit was used to extract genomic DNA from the blood cell samples. This sample was included in a study of cytomegalovirus exposure and HLA in healthy donors (TCRdb year 2017). Some background on the complete study: According to an earlier analysis of several hundred of the donors, roughly 180 million T cells yielded 117 million unique TCR beta sequences and more than 250 Gb of sequence data. An early release covering roughly 640 HLA-typed donors comprised about 310 gigabases of sequencing data and tens of millions of unique TCR sequences. The genetic ancestry cluster associated with self-reported Caucasian donors included around four fifths of the roughly 380 genotyped donors. The study was designed to test whether signatures of past pathogen exposure could be identified by cataloging public T cell receptors. Using immunosequencing, the study profiled T cell repertoires from 666 subjects and related those repertoires to cytomegalovirus serostatus. In addition to the first cohort of about 650 subjects, a separate validation cohort of approximately 120 different subjects was used. To predict cytomegalovirus infection status, the study combined high-throughput TCR immunosequencing, statistical association of individual TCRs with disease status, and machine learning. To study patterns of TCR occurrence, a later analysis re-analyzed previously published TCR beta repertoires from 500 to 850 donors and added high-resolution HLA genotyping. Rather than using new phenotypic data, the later analysis identified candidate immune exposures from TCR beta sequences and from how often those sequences occurred across donors. In an earlier analysis of several hundred of the donors, high-throughput TCR beta sequencing was used to judge whether each TCR beta V gene segment behaved as functional or pseudogenic. Alongside the repertoire data, information on donor age, sex, ethnicity and CMV serostatus was compiled. In a later genetic analysis, genome-wide SNP genotypes for about 55% of the roughly 670 donors were used, and that subset was treated as a discovery cohort. All discovery cohort repertoires had been generated using a single sequencing platform. Class I and class II HLA loci were covered by the typing at four-digit resolution. The number of donors typed differed by locus, with roughly 629-640 for A, B, C, DRB1 and DQB1, 522 for DQA1, over 600 for DPA1, and 472 for DPB1. Five DR-DQ haplotypes were handled as single units for association and clustering, since linkage in the cohort was strong. Among about 390 genotyped donors of the cohort, an average of approximately 240,000 unique TCR beta nucleotide sequences were sequenced per donor, around 20% of them non-productive. What the work shows at the level of the full study, not this receptor alone: Compared with the approximately 600-donor mean, donors in an Asian-associated ancestry cluster had fewer N-insertions in productive TCRs, according to a later genetic analysis. The 87-base-pair reads could not distinguish some IMGT-functional V segments, including TRBV6-2 and TRBV6-3, so those segments were excluded. Because HLA typing was unavailable for some donors at each locus, only the typed subset was used in association tests. While some public TCRs were present in many individuals, most TCR sequences turned up only very rarely across donors. In vitro tests confirmed that a few of the cytomegalovirus-associated TCR beta chains recognize cytomegalovirus antigens. Most CMV-associated TCR beta chains appeared to be HLA-restricted in a later analysis, and the HLA associations seemed to be driven largely by CMV exposure. According to the authors, the approach could potentially be generalized to other disease states and immunological phenotypes. The sequencing pipeline was judged likely to have produced a cluster of highly shared sequence variants as a technical artifact. In a later analysis, HLA-associated TCR beta chains were found to be more clonally expanded and to have lower generation probabilities than equally common non-associated chains. The only immune exposure information available for the cohort was CMV serostatus. A later genetic analysis associated a missense DCLRE1C variant with V-gene and J-gene trimming of TCR beta chains, and an independent cohort replicated the association. An earlier analysis of some 590 of the donors showed that most TCR beta V segments appeared in productive rearrangements either about 87% or about 30% of the time, which broadly matched IMGT annotations. A total of 164 TCR beta chains were listed by the study as associated with cytomegalovirus. Linkage disequilibrium might explain the correlated functional status among segregating V segments, but an unknown experimental factor could not be ruled out. When HLA alleles, especially DR and DQ, strongly co-occurred, TCR associations were difficult to assign to individual alleles. A later analysis reported that several top co-occurrence clusters appeared linked to parvovirus B19, influenza, CMV and Epstein-Barr virus. In a later analysis, 16,951 TCR beta sequences were associated with specific HLA alleles at a false discovery rate of 0.05. The classifier was reported to diagnose cytomegalovirus status with high specificity and sensitivity in both the original cohort and the validation cohort. A further reported finding was that TCR beta sequences accurately predicted the HLA-A and HLA-B alleles for most subjects in the first cohort. In a later analysis, TCR association rates were found to vary across HLA loci, with the most associated TCRs seen for DRB1 alleles and the fewest for HLA-C alleles. The presence/absence analyses assumed that sequencing depth was roughly uniform across donors, and that assumption may not be true. The earlier analysis of a few hundred of the donors excluded some 15 rarely observed V segments, including chromosome 9 orphons, because counts were too low. Only TCR beta chains were sequenced in this cohort, and the absence of alpha or paired-chain data limited detectable features.

In the germline V gene, CDR1 corresponds to MGHDK and CDR2 to SYGVNS. Trimming leaves V shorter by 2 bases and J shorter by 2 bases, with the junction holding 2 bases beyond the gene matches. Reading from cysteine to phenylalanine, the CDR3 counts 15 amino acids. The sequence is cut down to CDR3 DNA, 45 bases in frame from base 1. This sequence was found in a young woman in good health and CMV-seropositive. The material sequenced was PBMCs. The sequence links TRBV25-1 to TRBJ2-3; 9 bases in the junction line up with TRBD2. The DNA sequence follows: TGTGCCAGCAGTGAAAGCGGGGGGAACACAGATACGCAGTATTTT. Protein translation: CASSESGGNTDTQYF.